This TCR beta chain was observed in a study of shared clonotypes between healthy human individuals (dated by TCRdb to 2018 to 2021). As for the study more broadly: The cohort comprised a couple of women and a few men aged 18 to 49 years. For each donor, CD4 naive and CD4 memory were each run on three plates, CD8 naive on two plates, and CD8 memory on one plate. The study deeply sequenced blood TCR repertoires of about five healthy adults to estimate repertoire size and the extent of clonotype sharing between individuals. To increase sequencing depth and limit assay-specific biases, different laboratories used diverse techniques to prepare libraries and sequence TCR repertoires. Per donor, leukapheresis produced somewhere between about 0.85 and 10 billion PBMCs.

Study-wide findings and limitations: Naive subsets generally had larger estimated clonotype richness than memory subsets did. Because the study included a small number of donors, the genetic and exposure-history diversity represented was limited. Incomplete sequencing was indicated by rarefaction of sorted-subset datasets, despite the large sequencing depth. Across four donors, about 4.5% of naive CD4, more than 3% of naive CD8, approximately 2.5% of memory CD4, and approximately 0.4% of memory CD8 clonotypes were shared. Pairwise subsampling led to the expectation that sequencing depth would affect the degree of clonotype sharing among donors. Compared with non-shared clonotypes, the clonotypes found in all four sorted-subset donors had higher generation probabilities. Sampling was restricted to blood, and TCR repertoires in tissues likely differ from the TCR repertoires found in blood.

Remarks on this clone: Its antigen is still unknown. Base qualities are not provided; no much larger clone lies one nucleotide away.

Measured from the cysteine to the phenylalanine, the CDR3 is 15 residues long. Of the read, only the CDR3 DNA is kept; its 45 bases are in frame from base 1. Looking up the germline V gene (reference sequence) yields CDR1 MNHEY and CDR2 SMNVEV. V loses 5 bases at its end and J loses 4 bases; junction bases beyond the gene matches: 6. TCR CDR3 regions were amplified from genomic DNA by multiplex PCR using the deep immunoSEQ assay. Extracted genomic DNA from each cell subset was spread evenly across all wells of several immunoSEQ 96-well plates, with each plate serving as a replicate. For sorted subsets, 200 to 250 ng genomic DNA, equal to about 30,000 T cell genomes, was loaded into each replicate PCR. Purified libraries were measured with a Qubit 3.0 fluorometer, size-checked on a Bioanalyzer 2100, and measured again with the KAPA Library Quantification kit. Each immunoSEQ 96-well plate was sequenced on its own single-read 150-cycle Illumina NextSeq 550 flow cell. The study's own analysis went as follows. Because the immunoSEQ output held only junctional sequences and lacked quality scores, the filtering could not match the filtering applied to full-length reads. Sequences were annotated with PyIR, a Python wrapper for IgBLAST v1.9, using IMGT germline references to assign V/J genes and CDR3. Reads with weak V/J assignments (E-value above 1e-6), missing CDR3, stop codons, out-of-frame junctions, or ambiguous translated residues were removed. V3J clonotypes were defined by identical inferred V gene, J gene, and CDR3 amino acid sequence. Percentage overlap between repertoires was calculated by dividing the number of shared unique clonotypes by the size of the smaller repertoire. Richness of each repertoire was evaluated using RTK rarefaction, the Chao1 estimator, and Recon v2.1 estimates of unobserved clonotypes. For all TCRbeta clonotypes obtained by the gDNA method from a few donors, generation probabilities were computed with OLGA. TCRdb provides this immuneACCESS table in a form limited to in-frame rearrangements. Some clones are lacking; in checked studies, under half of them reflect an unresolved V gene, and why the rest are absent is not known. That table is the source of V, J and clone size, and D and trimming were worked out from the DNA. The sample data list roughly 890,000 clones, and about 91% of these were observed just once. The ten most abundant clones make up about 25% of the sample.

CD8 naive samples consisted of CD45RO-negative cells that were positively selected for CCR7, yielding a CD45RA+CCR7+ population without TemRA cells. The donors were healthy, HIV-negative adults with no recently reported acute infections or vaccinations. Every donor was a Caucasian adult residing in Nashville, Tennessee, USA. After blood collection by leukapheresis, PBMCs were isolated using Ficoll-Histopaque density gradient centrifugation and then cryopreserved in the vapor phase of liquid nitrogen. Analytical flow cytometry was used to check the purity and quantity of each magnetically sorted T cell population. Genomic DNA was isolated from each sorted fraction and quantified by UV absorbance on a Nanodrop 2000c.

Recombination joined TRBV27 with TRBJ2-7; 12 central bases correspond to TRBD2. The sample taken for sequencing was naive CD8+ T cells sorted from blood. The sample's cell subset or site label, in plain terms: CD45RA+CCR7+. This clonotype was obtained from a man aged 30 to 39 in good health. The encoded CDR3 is CASSPTSGRSYEQYF. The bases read TGTGCCAGCAGTCCCACTAGCGGGAGGTCGTACGAGCAGTACTTC.